This T cell receptor (beta chain) was found in a study of chemoradiotherapy in HPV16-positive cancers. Study-level points and caveats: HPV-responsive T-cell expansion during chemoradiotherapy was linked to improved recurrence-free survival in HPV16-positive patients.

Germline V CDR1 and CDR2: SGHTA, FQGNSA. The trim removed 5 bases at V and 4 bases at J, leaving 4 bases unmatched. The CDR3 contains 13 residues. Comment on this clone: As yet, its antigen is unknown.

Profiling relied on immunoSEQ multiplex PCR, and the TCRdb table lists in-frame clones only, not all of them. There are approximately 10,000 clones in the sample; approximately 78% occur only once, and under 2.5% lies in the top ten. The chain joins TRBV7-2 to TRBJ1-2; the match to TRBD1 covers 7 bases. The sequence came from a human donor with HPV-associated anogenital cancer. This sample was gathered from a patient who underwent chemoradiotherapy. CDR3 in amino acids: CASSPQGGYGYTF. CDR3 sequence (DNA): TGTGCCAGCAGCCCCCAGGGGGGCTATGGCTACACCTTC.